This is a list of T cell receptor beta chains from one sample in a study of cytomegalovirus exposure and HLA in healthy donors. Repertoires were generated with immunoSEQ multiplex PCR, while TCRdb's copy carries only in-frame clones and drops some. The data show about 200,000 clones, 65% to 90% seen once. Sequencing used PBMCs. These receptors came from a girl aged 5-17 years in good health and CMV-seronegative. CDR3s include the opening cysteine and the closing phenylalanine or tryptophan. D genes are given only for firm matches. Not all rows give a size; the values are once, few, many and, for expanded clones, a class.

cdr3_aa: CTSSQDKGTSGGVSRETQYF
cdr3_nt: TGCACCAGCAGCCAAGATAAAGGGACTAGCGGGGGGGTTTCTCGGGAGACCCAGTACTTC
d_call: -
j_call: TRBJ2-5
v_call: TRBV1
clone_size: once
cdr3_length: 20

cdr3_aa: CASSFRSGRETQYF
cdr3_nt: TGTGCCAGCAGTTTCAGATCAGGTCGGGAGACCCAGTACTTC
d_call: -
j_call: TRBJ2-5
v_call: TRBV6-5
clone_size: -
cdr3_length: 14

cdr3_aa: CSARLGNEQFF
cdr3_nt: TGCAGTGCGCGACTAGGGAATGAGCAGTTCTTC
d_call: -
j_call: TRBJ2-1
v_call: TRBV20-1
clone_size: -
cdr3_length: 11

cdr3_aa: CASSFRRFSSEQFF
cdr3_nt: TGTGCCAGCAGTTTTCGGAGATTTAGCAGTGAGCAGTTCTTC
d_call: -
j_call: TRBJ2-1
v_call: TRBV28
clone_size: -
cdr3_length: 14

cdr3_aa: CASSLLQGSYGYTF
cdr3_nt: TGTGCCAGCAGCCTATTACAGGGGAGTTATGGCTACACCTTC
d_call: TRBD1
j_call: TRBJ1-2
v_call: TRBV6-5
clone_size: -
cdr3_length: 14

cdr3_aa: CASSPVLSRGHGYTF
cdr3_nt: TGTGCCAGCAGTCCGGTGCTGAGTAGGGGCCATGGCTACACCTTC
d_call: -
j_call: TRBJ1-2
v_call: TRBV6-5
clone_size: -
cdr3_length: 15

cdr3_aa: CASSPGLAGGSYNEQFF
cdr3_nt: TGTGCCAGCTCACCGGGACTAGCGGGGGGCTCCTACAATGAGCAGTTCTTC
d_call: TRBD2
j_call: TRBJ2-1
v_call: TRBV18
clone_size: -
cdr3_length: 17

cdr3_aa: CASSLGTGDNEKLFF
cdr3_nt: TGTGCCAGCAGCTTGGGGACAGGGGATAATGAAAAACTGTTTTTT
d_call: TRBD1
j_call: TRBJ1-4
v_call: TRBV7-8
clone_size: -
cdr3_length: 15

cdr3_aa: CASSTLAGDRYEQYF
cdr3_nt: TGTGCCAGCAGTACCTTAGCGGGAGATCGGTATGAGCAGTACTTC
d_call: TRBD2
j_call: TRBJ2-7
v_call: TRBV27
clone_size: -
cdr3_length: 15

cdr3_aa: CASSAYKSNYGYTF
cdr3_nt: TGTGCCAGCAGCGCCTATAAGTCTAACTATGGCTACACCTTC
d_call: -
j_call: TRBJ1-2
v_call: TRBV7-9
clone_size: once
cdr3_length: 14

cdr3_aa: CASSEFSRFPENNEQFF
cdr3_nt: TGTGCCAGCAGTGAATTTAGCAGATTCCCAGAGAACAATGAGCAGTTCTTC
d_call: -
j_call: TRBJ2-1
v_call: TRBV5-6
clone_size: -
cdr3_length: 17

cdr3_aa: CASSLVDGGNQPQHF
cdr3_nt: TGTGCCAGCAGCTTAGTTGACGGGGGCAATCAGCCCCAGCATTTT
d_call: -
j_call: TRBJ1-5
v_call: TRBV7-2
clone_size: -
cdr3_length: 15

cdr3_aa: CASSLPGQGGREQYF
cdr3_nt: TGTGCCAGCAGCTTACCGGGACAGGGAGGCCGGGAGCAGTACTTC
d_call: TRBD1
j_call: TRBJ2-7
v_call: TRBV5-4
clone_size: -
cdr3_length: 15

cdr3_aa: CASSVPPAGGEETQYF
cdr3_nt: TGTGCCAGCAGCGTCCCCCCAGCGGGAGGGGAAGAGACCCAGTACTTC
d_call: TRBD2
j_call: TRBJ2-5
v_call: TRBV7-6
clone_size: -
cdr3_length: 16

cdr3_aa: CASSPRDRVTEAFF
cdr3_nt: TGCGCCAGCAGCCCCCGGGACAGGGTCACTGAAGCTTTCTTT
d_call: TRBD1
j_call: TRBJ1-1
v_call: TRBV5-1
clone_size: -
cdr3_length: 14

cdr3_aa: CASSLYRRGYGYTF
cdr3_nt: TGTGCCAGCAGCTTGTATCGCAGGGGCTATGGCTACACCTTC
d_call: -
j_call: TRBJ1-2
v_call: TRBV5-8
clone_size: -
cdr3_length: 14

cdr3_aa: CASSLGGLTGYTF
cdr3_nt: TGTGCCAGCAGCCTCGGAGGGCTCACTGGCTACACCTTC
d_call: -
j_call: TRBJ1-2
v_call: TRBV7-2
clone_size: -
cdr3_length: 13

cdr3_aa: CASSWDTYEQYF
cdr3_nt: TGTGCCAGCAGTTGGGACACCTACGAGCAGTACTTC
d_call: -
j_call: TRBJ2-7
v_call: TRBV6-5
clone_size: few
cdr3_length: 12

cdr3_aa: CASSYRDTEAFF
cdr3_nt: TGCGCCAGCAGCTACAGGGACACTGAAGCTTTCTTT
d_call: -
j_call: TRBJ1-1
v_call: TRBV5-1
clone_size: -
cdr3_length: 12

cdr3_aa: CASSFYGLAGDEQFF
cdr3_nt: TGTGCCAGCAGCTTCTATGGTCTAGCGGGAGATGAGCAGTTCTTC
d_call: TRBD2
j_call: TRBJ2-1
v_call: TRBV13
clone_size: -
cdr3_length: 15

cdr3_aa: CASSHSGSSYNEQFF
cdr3_nt: TGCGCCAGCAGCCATAGCGGGAGCTCCTACAATGAGCAGTTCTTC
d_call: TRBD2
j_call: TRBJ2-1
v_call: TRBV10-1
clone_size: -
cdr3_length: 15

cdr3_aa: CAWSLPTEYNQPQHF
cdr3_nt: TGTGCCTGGAGCCTTCCAACGGAGTATAATCAGCCCCAGCATTTT
d_call: -
j_call: TRBJ1-5
v_call: TRBV30
clone_size: -
cdr3_length: 15

cdr3_aa: CASQPDSVSGNTIYF
cdr3_nt: TGTGCCAGCCAACCGGACTCGGTCTCTGGAAACACCATATATTTT
d_call: -
j_call: TRBJ1-3
v_call: TRBV2
clone_size: once
cdr3_length: 15

cdr3_aa: CAISEGQGAISGNTIYF
cdr3_nt: TGTGCCATCAGTGAAGGACAGGGGGCGATAAGTGGAAACACCATATATTTT
d_call: TRBD1
j_call: TRBJ1-3
v_call: TRBV10-3
clone_size: -
cdr3_length: 17

cdr3_aa: CASSPDSHEQYF
cdr3_nt: TGTGCCAGCTCACCAGATTCCCACGAGCAGTACTTC
d_call: -
j_call: TRBJ2-7
v_call: TRBV18
clone_size: -
cdr3_length: 12

cdr3_aa: CASKTSGPGELFF
cdr3_nt: TGTGCCAGCAAGACTAGCGGGCCCGGGGAGCTGTTTTTT
d_call: TRBD2
j_call: TRBJ2-2
v_call: TRBV7-3
clone_size: -
cdr3_length: 13

cdr3_aa: CASSYQAGSPLHF
cdr3_nt: TGTGCCAGCAGTTACCAAGCGGGTTCACCCCTCCACTTT
d_call: -
j_call: TRBJ1-6
v_call: TRBV6-5
clone_size: -
cdr3_length: 13

cdr3_aa: CASSQKWGGLAEAFF
cdr3_nt: TGCGCCAGCAGCCAAAAATGGGGGGGGCTGGCTGAAGCTTTCTTT
d_call: -
j_call: TRBJ1-1
v_call: TRBV4-1
clone_size: -
cdr3_length: 15

cdr3_aa: CAWSVQGGSSPLHF
cdr3_nt: TGTGCCTGGAGTGTACAGGGGGGGAGTTCACCCCTCCACTTT
d_call: TRBD1
j_call: TRBJ1-6
v_call: TRBV30
clone_size: few
cdr3_length: 14

cdr3_aa: CASSRDRDYGYTF
cdr3_nt: TGTGCCAGCAGTAGAGACAGGGACTATGGCTACACCTTC
d_call: TRBD1
j_call: TRBJ1-2
v_call: TRBV6-6
clone_size: -
cdr3_length: 13

cdr3_aa: CASSPTGRSFVYF
cdr3_nt: TGTGCCAGCAGTCCGACAGGGCGTTCTTTTGTGTACTTC
d_call: TRBD1
j_call: TRBJ2-7
v_call: TRBV6-5
clone_size: -
cdr3_length: 13

cdr3_aa: CASSQPGLAGTDTQYF
cdr3_nt: TGCGCCAGCAGCCAACCGGGACTAGCGGGAACAGATACGCAGTATTTT
d_call: TRBD2
j_call: TRBJ2-3
v_call: TRBV4-1
clone_size: -
cdr3_length: 16

cdr3_aa: CASSPGPEKTGDRGRNTEAFF
cdr3_nt: TGTGCCAGCTCACCAGGCCCCGAAAAAACAGGGGACAGGGGGCGGAACACTGAAGCTTTCTTT
d_call: TRBD1
j_call: TRBJ1-1
v_call: TRBV18
clone_size: -
cdr3_length: 21

cdr3_aa: CASSEQGWGTEAFF
cdr3_nt: TGTGCCAGCAGTGAGCAGGGATGGGGCACTGAAGCTTTCTTT
d_call: -
j_call: TRBJ1-1
v_call: TRBV2
clone_size: -
cdr3_length: 14

cdr3_aa: CSSSLVRGPGNNQPQHF
cdr3_nt: TGTTCCAGCAGCTTAGTTCGGGGTCCGGGGAACAATCAGCCCCAGCATTTT
d_call: -
j_call: TRBJ1-5
v_call: TRBV7-9
clone_size: -
cdr3_length: 17

cdr3_aa: CASRSTTNYGYTF
cdr3_nt: TGTGCCAGCAGAAGCACCACTAACTATGGCTACACCTTC
d_call: -
j_call: TRBJ1-2
v_call: TRBV5-6
clone_size: -
cdr3_length: 13

cdr3_aa: CASRSDRGLVYGYTF
cdr3_nt: TGTGCCAGCAGATCTGACAGGGGGCTTGTCTATGGCTACACCTTC
d_call: TRBD1
j_call: TRBJ1-2
v_call: TRBV2
clone_size: once
cdr3_length: 15

cdr3_aa: CASSLQALETQYF
cdr3_nt: TGTGCCAGCAGCTTACAGGCCTTGGAGACCCAGTACTTC
d_call: -
j_call: TRBJ2-5
v_call: TRBV7-2
clone_size: -
cdr3_length: 13

cdr3_aa: CASSYHRGMNTEAFF
cdr3_nt: TGTGCCAGCAGTTACCATCGGGGGATGAACACTGAAGCTTTCTTT
d_call: -
j_call: TRBJ1-1
v_call: TRBV6-5
clone_size: -
cdr3_length: 15

cdr3_aa: CASSLIRQHANYGYTF
cdr3_nt: TGTGCCAGCAGCTTAATCCGACAGCATGCTAACTATGGCTACACCTTC
d_call: -
j_call: TRBJ1-2
v_call: TRBV7-9
clone_size: few
cdr3_length: 16

cdr3_aa: CASSRTQGSGNTIYF
cdr3_nt: TGCGCCAGCAGCCGGACACAGGGCTCTGGAAACACCATATATTTT
d_call: -
j_call: TRBJ1-3
v_call: TRBV4-3
clone_size: -
cdr3_length: 15

cdr3_aa: CASSALQASNTEAFF
cdr3_nt: TGTGCCAGCAGTGCCCTACAGGCATCGAACACTGAAGCTTTCTTT
d_call: -
j_call: TRBJ1-1
v_call: TRBV6-6
clone_size: -
cdr3_length: 15

cdr3_aa: CASSFNRYRTYEQYF
cdr3_nt: TGCGCCAGCAGCTTTAACAGGTACCGTACCTACGAGCAGTACTTC
d_call: -
j_call: TRBJ2-7
v_call: TRBV5-1
clone_size: once
cdr3_length: 15